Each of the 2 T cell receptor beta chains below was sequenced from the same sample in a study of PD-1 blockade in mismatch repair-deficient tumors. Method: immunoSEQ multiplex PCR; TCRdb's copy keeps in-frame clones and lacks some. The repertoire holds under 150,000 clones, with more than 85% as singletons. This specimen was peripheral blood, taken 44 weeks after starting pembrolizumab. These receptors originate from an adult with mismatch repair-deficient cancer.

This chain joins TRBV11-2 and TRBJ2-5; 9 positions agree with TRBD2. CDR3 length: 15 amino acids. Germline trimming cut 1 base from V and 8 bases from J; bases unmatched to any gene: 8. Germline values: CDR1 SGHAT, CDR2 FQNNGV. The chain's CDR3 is CASSLAASGMRTQYF. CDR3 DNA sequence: TGTGCCAGCAGCTTAGCGGCTAGCGGGATGAGAACCCAGTACTTC.

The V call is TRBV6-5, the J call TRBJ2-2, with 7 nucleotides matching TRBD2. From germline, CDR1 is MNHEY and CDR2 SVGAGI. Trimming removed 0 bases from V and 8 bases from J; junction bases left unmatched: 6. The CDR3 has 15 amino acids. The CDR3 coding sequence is TGTGCCAGCAGTTACTCGACCAGCGGGGATGGGGAGCTGTTTTTT. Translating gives CASSYSTSGDGELFF.